These 22 T cell receptor beta chains were all obtained from the same sample, sequenced in a study of T cells after yellow fever vaccination. Each CDR3 protein gets one entry after TCRdb re-called the 5' RACE reads with MiXCR. Of about 53,000 distinct CDR3 sequences listed, roughly 6.9% are singletons. The sample consisted of CD8+ T cells sorted from PBMCs, taken on the day of the first yellow fever vaccination. These receptor sequences come from a man between 18 and 29 years old who received the YFV17D yellow fever vaccine.

This clonotype was detected ten times or more. V and J are TRBV27 and TRBJ2-4, with 9 nucleotides matching TRBD2. Germline loops: CDR1 MNHEY, CDR2 SMNVEV (reference sequence). Trimming removed 0 bases from V and 6 bases from J; junction bases left unmatched: 3. The CDR3 extends over 15 amino acids. CDR3 nucleotides: TGTGCCAGCAGTTTATCGGCGGGGGGGAGAAACATTCAGTACTTC. As protein: CASSLSAGGRNIQYF.

The sample holds many counts of this clonotype. The chain combines TRBV7-9 with TRBJ2-2; D is unresolved. Germline CDR1 reads SEHNR; CDR2 reads FQNEAQ (reference sequence). This CDR3 comprises 13 residues. Between the trimmed V and J ends, which lost 4 bases and 5 bases, there was a span of 8 bases. This CDR3 reads CASSYRVTGELFF. The CDR3 DNA follows: TGTGCCAGCAGCTACCGGGTGACCGGGGAGCTGTTTTTT.

This clonotype was recorded many times. The rearrangement uses TRBV12-3 or TRBV12-4 and TRBJ2-3; D ambiguous. The CDR3 is 15 amino acids. V was trimmed by 6 bases and J by 1 base, leaving 14 bases between them. This CDR3 reads CASRSSDVGTDTQYF. The DNA of the CDR3 is TGTGCCAGCAGGTCTAGTGATGTAGGCACAGATACGCAGTATTTT.

The chain couples TRBV6-5 to TRBJ2-1, with D perhaps matching TRBD1 (5 bases). The length of the CDR3 is 13 residues. V lost 4 bases, J lost 4 bases, and 8 bases lay in between. Germline V gene lookup returns CDR1 MNHEY and CDR2 SVGAGI. CDR3 DNA sequence: TGTGCCAGCAGTTCGACAGCGTACAATGAGCAGTTCTTC. As protein: CASSSTAYNEQFF.

The CDR3 DNA is TGTGCCAGCAGCTTAGAGCCGACGCTCCGGGACGAGCAGTACTTC. Translating gives CASSLEPTLRDEQYF. The genes are TRBV7-9 and TRBJ2-7; D gene uncertain. The CDR3 runs to 15 residues. V was pared by 1 base and J by 5 bases, with 15 bases between. CDR1 is SEHNR and CDR2 is FQNEAQ in the germline V gene (reference sequence).

This clonotype occurred a few times. The genes are TRBV13 and TRBJ2-7; 7 bases are shared with TRBD2. J was trimmed by 3 bases and V by 5 bases; bases with no gene match: 7. Germline V gene lookup returns CDR1 PRHDT and CDR2 FYEKMQ (reference sequence). The CDR3 totals 14 residues. CDR3 residues: CASSKGEGLYEQYF. The CDR3 region has the DNA TGTGCCAGCAGCAAAGGGGAGGGTCTCTACGAGCAGTACTTC.

This clonotype occurred a few times. The rearrangement links TRBV20-1 to TRBJ2-1; TRBD2 agrees at 7 bases. The junction had 7 bases not matched to a gene; V was cut back by 0 bases and J by 5 bases. Germline lookup yields CDR1 DFQATT and CDR2 SNEGSKA (reference sequence). The CDR3 consists of 15 residues. The CDR3 loop reads CSARDLGGSNNEQFF. In nucleotides, the CDR3 is TGCAGTGCTAGAGATCTGGGGGGGAGCAACAATGAGCAGTTCTTC.

J is TRBJ2-1 and V is TRBV7-3, with TRBD1 as a possible D gene (5 bases). Trimming removed 11 bases from V and 6 bases from J, with 29 bases in between. Germline V gene sequence: CDR1 SGHTA, CDR2 FQGTGA. The CDR3 contains 17 residues. This CDR3 is CAFRLNPSGLVGNEQFF. CDR3 in DNA: TGTGCCTTCAGACTTAACCCTTCAGGGTTGGTTGGCAATGAGCAGTTCTTC. Drawing the rest from reference TRBV7-3 and TRBJ2-1, the complete variable domain is GAGVSQTPSNKVTEKGKYVELRCDPISGHTALYWYRQSLGQGPEFLIYFQGTGAADDSGLPNDRFFAVRPEGSVSTLKIQRTERGDSAVYLCAFRLNPSGLVGNEQFFGPGTRLTVL.

Only a few counts were recorded for this clonotype. Written as DNA, the CDR3 is TGTGCCAGCAGGCTCCAGGGCCTTGAAGCTTTCTTT. Translation gives CASRLQGLEAFF. The chain carries TRBV12-3 or TRBV12-4 and TRBJ1-1; D may be TRBD1 (5 bases). V lost 6 bases, J lost 7 bases, and 12 bases lay in between. This CDR3 is 12 amino acids long.

This clonotype was seen many times. The chain employs TRBV7-6 and TRBJ1-1; TRBD1 agrees at 9 bases. There are 14 residues in the CDR3. Trimming removed 5 bases from V and 5 bases from J; junction bases left unmatched: 6. Germline CDR1 is SGHVS and CDR2 is FNYEAQ. The CDR3 sequence: CASSPGTGWTEAFF. The CDR3, as DNA: TGTGCCAGCAGCCCCGGGACAGGGTGGACTGAAGCTTTCTTT.

This clonotype appeared many times. The chain employs TRBV29-1 and TRBJ2-3; 7 positions match TRBD1. The CDR3 runs to 15 residues. Germline CDR1 and CDR2: SQVTM and ANQGSEA. The ends lost 2 bases at V and 2 bases at J; junction bases unmatched: 7. DNA of the CDR3: TGCAGCGTTGAAACGACAGGGTTCATCACAGATACGCAGTATTTT. Translating it yields CSVETTGFITDTQYF.

This clonotype was recorded many times. The gene calls are TRBV28 and TRBJ2-7; D is undetermined. The CDR3 covers 13 residues. The V end was cut by 3 bases, the J end by 3 bases, with 9 bases between. The germline V gene has CDR1 MDHEN and CDR2 SYDVKM. This chain's CDR3 is CASSLDGLYEQYF. The CDR3 DNA reads as TGTGCCAGCAGTTTGGACGGTCTCTACGAGCAGTACTTC.

At least ten counts were recorded for this clonotype. The rearrangement links TRBV7-8 to TRBJ1-2; 8 bases fit TRBD1. Germline assignment: CDR1 SGHVS and CDR2 FQNEAQ. The CDR3 has 15 amino acids. The V and J ends lost 1 base and 7 bases, in that order; junction bases with no gene match: 8. The CDR3 here is CASSLGAGGAPGYTF. For the CDR3, the DNA is TGTGCCAGCAGCTTAGGGGCAGGGGGCGCTCCTGGCTACACCTTC.

This clonotype appeared a few times. The J gene is TRBJ2-2, the V gene TRBV7-3; no definite D call. In germline, CDR1 is SGHTA, CDR2 FQGTGA. Trimming took 4 bases from V and 6 from J, leaving 9 bases between them. The length of the CDR3 is 13 residues. DNA for the CDR3: TGTGCCAGCAGCTGGATAGGAGCCGGGGAGCTGTTTTTT. Translated, it gives CASSWIGAGELFF.

The V call is TRBV11-2, the J call TRBJ1-1; TRBD1 is a possible D gene (5 bases). V lost 5 bases and J 2 bases, leaving 12 bases between the germline ends. Germline assignment: CDR1 SGHAT and CDR2 FQNNGV. This CDR3 region has 14 residues. CDR3 nucleotide sequence: TGTGCCAGCAGCCCAGGGAGGGCCAACACTGAAGCTTTCTTT. Protein product: CASSPGRANTEAFF.

This clonotype appeared many times. The chain carries TRBV4-1 and TRBJ2-1; D could derive from TRBD1 or TRBD2 (5 bases each). CDR1 and CDR2 (germline): MGHRA, YSYEKL. The ends were cut back, 3 bases at V and 5 bases at J, with 17 bases in the middle. The CDR3 consists of 16 residues. This CDR3 is CASSQAPGARDNEQFF. The DNA for the CDR3 is TGCGCCAGCAGCCAGGCGCCCGGGGCAAGGGACAATGAGCAGTTCTTC.

This chain links TRBV7-9 with TRBJ2-1; D tentatively fits TRBD1 or TRBD2 (7 bases each). With 4 bases removed from V and 4 bases from J, the gap between germline ends came to 14 bases. The germline gives CDR1 SEHNR, CDR2 FQNEAQ (reference sequence). CDR3 length equals 15 residues. The CDR3 DNA reads as TGTGCCAGCAGCTCAGCAGGGGGGGTTTACAATGAGCAGTTCTTC. It specifies CASSSAGGVYNEQFF.

This clonotype was detected ten times or more. This chain connects TRBV10-3 to TRBJ2-1, with 10 bases aligning to TRBD2. The germline V gene has CDR1 ENHRY and CDR2 SYGVKD. The CDR3 length is 15 residues. Trimming removed 6 bases from V and 8 bases from J; junction bases left unmatched: 10. The CDR3 region has the DNA TGTGCCATCAGACCGGGACTAGCGAATATCCATGAGCAGTTCTTC. Protein sequence: CAIRPGLANIHEQFF.

The J gene is TRBJ1-3, the V gene TRBV4-1, with 8 bases fitting TRBD1. Germline loops: CDR1 MGHRA, CDR2 YSYEKL. V gave up 3 bases and J gave up 0 bases; unmatched junction bases: 16. The CDR3 length is 20 residues. DNA for the CDR3: TGCGCCAGCAGCCAGGTCGGGACAGGAAAGATTGTATTCTCTGGAAACACCATATATTTT. It encodes CASSQVGTGKIVFSGNTIYF.

This clonotype was seen more than once but under ten times. This rearrangement joins TRBV5-4 to TRBJ1-2, with TRBD1 identical over 7 bases. V gave up 3 bases and J gave up 3 bases; unmatched junction bases: 5. The germline V gene encodes CDR1 SGHNT and CDR2 YYREEE (reference sequence). The CDR3 totals 14 residues. The CDR3 is CASSSVTGDYGYTF. CDR3 coding DNA: TGTGCCAGCAGCTCTGTCACAGGGGACTATGGCTACACCTTC.

This chain uses TRBV3-1 with TRBJ2-7; 8 nucleotides match TRBD2. Germline-derived CDR1 and CDR2 are LGHDT and YNNKEL (reference sequence). V trimming: 2 bases; J trimming: 2 bases; junction bases outside the gene matches: 5. The CDR3 runs to 15 residues. The chain's CDR3 is CASSQFSGAAYEQYF. The DNA for the CDR3 is TGTGCCAGCAGCCAATTTAGCGGGGCAGCCTACGAGCAGTACTTC.

This clonotype has more than one count but fewer than ten. This chain links TRBV4-3 with TRBJ2-7; no clear D. Deletions cut 0 bases from V and 0 bases from J, with 12 bases between. Germline loops: CDR1 LGHNA, CDR2 YSLEER. The CDR3 contains 16 residues. The CDR3: CASSQDSQASSYEQYF. DNA for the CDR3: TGCGCCAGCAGCCAAGATTCCCAGGCCTCCTCCTACGAGCAGTACTTC.